The 23 T cell receptor beta chains listed next were all sequenced from one sample in a study of shared clonotypes between healthy human individuals. The table came from immunoSEQ multiplex PCR; TCRdb's copy has only in-frame clones and leaves some out. The repertoire has millions of clones, 90% to 95% of them found once; the top ten carry 0.13%. The sequenced sample was naive CD4+ T cells sorted from blood. The subset: CD45RA+ positively selected. These TCRs come from a man between 18 and 35 years old in good health.

The V and J genes are TRBV4-2 and TRBJ2-4, with 9 nucleotides matching TRBD1. Germline values: CDR1 LGHNA, CDR2 YNFKEQ. After removal of 0 bases from V and 8 bases from J, the junction contained 2 bases not matched to a gene. The CDR3 is made up of 14 amino acids. CDR3 loop: CASSQDTGGYIQYF. DNA for the CDR3: TGTGCCAGCAGCCAAGATACAGGGGGCTACATTCAGTACTTC.

The chain joins TRBV5-4 to TRBJ2-7; 9 bases are a match to TRBD2. J lost 1 base, V lost 4 bases, and 12 bases had no gene match. The CDR3 length is 17 residues. CDR1 is SGHNT, CDR2 YYREEE, per germline (reference sequence). The CDR3 sequence: CASSLSHSGRGSYEQYF. The CDR3 DNA reads TGTGCCAGCAGCCTCTCCCATAGCGGGAGAGGATCCTACGAGCAGTACTTC.

The J gene is TRBJ2-2, the V gene TRBV11-2; D tentatively fits TRBD1 or TRBD2 (5 bases each). Trimming took off 4 bases at V and 6 bases at J, with 12 bases between the two ends. CDR1 and CDR2 from the germline V gene are SGHAT and FQNNGV. The CDR3 contains 14 residues. CDR3 residues: CASSSNQGPGELFF. DNA of the CDR3: TGTGCCAGCAGCTCAAACCAGGGACCCGGGGAGCTGTTTTTT.

The chain links TRBV6-5 to TRBJ2-7, with D possibly matching TRBD2 (6 bases). The CDR3 extends over 10 amino acids. With 9 bases removed from V and 3 bases from J, the gap between germline ends came to 6 bases. Germline assignment: CDR1 MNHEY and CDR2 SVGAGI. CDR3 coding DNA: TGTGCCAGGCGGGGCTACGAGCAGTACTTC. It yields the protein CARRGYEQYF.

V gene TRBV28 combines with J gene TRBJ1-1; D gene ambiguous. This CDR3 spans 15 amino acids. Germline assignment: CDR1 MDHEN and CDR2 SYDVKM. The V and J ends lost 1 base and 0 bases respectively, with 9 bases between them. In nucleotides, the CDR3 is TGTGCCAGCAGTTTATTGCGAGACATGAACACTGAAGCTTTCTTT. It codes for CASSLLRDMNTEAFF.

The rearrangement links TRBV7-2 to TRBJ1-2; D gene uncertain. Germline-derived CDR1 and CDR2 are SGHTA and FQGNSA. The V end was cut by 5 bases, the J end by 4 bases, with 11 bases between. This CDR3 spans 13 amino acids. CDR3: CASSRVDSYGYTF. The CDR3 bases are TGTGCCAGCAGCCGGGTCGACTCCTATGGCTACACCTTC.

The chain employs TRBV4-2 and TRBJ2-2, with D tentatively TRBD2 (7 bases). The V and J ends lost 0 bases and 5 bases respectively, with 13 bases between them. Germline values: CDR1 LGHNA, CDR2 YNFKEQ. This CDR3 has 16 residues. CDR3 DNA sequence: TGTGCCAGCAGCCAAGATTGGGCGGGGGCTACCGGGGAGCTGTTTTTT. Translation: CASSQDWAGATGELFF.

The V call is TRBV5-1, the J call TRBJ1-3; D is perhaps TRBD1 (6 bases). The CDR3 covers 15 residues. CDR1 SGHRS and CDR2 YFSETQ come from the germline V gene. Trimming took off 0 bases at V and 2 bases at J, with 9 bases between the two ends. The CDR3 sequence is CASSLVGATGNTIYF. CDR3 sequence (DNA): TGCGCCAGCAGCTTGGTGGGGGCAACTGGAAACACCATATATTTT.

Notes on this clone: The same CDR3 also results from other DNA sequences found in this sample. V and J are TRBV18 and TRBJ2-7, with 7 bases aligning to TRBD1. V gave up 0 bases and J gave up 1 base; unmatched junction bases: 0. The CDR3 totals 14 residues. Germline assignment: CDR1 KGHSH and CDR2 LQKENI. CDR3 coding DNA: TGTGCCAGCTCACCACCGGGACAGTCCTACGAGCAGTACTTC. Its translation: CASSPPGQSYEQYF.

The chain carries TRBV6-5 and TRBJ2-7; 7 bases are a match to TRBD2. Per germline, CDR1 MNHEY and CDR2 SVGAGI. The CDR3 runs to 15 residues. The trim removed 5 bases at V and 2 bases at J, leaving 9 bases unmatched. DNA for the CDR3: TGTGCCAGCAGTCCGGGAAGTGGGGGGGCCTACGAGCAGTACTTC. Translating it yields CASSPGSGGAYEQYF.

The V call is TRBV6-1, the J call TRBJ1-3; tentatively, D is TRBD1 (6 bases). The V end lost 3 bases, the J end lost 0 bases, and 12 bases lay between the germline ends. Looked up from germline, CDR1 is MNHNS and CDR2 is SASEGT. The CDR3 totals 16 residues. The CDR3 sequence: CASSDRGAISGNTIYF. In nucleotides, the CDR3 is TGTGCCAGCAGTGATCGGGGGGCGATCTCTGGAAACACCATATATTTT.

The chain uses TRBV2 and TRBJ1-5; no clear D gene. The CDR3 is made up of 16 amino acids. V dropped 4 bases and J dropped 1 base, with 14 bases sitting between them. Looked up from germline, CDR1 is SNHLY and CDR2 is FYNNEI. Here the CDR3 DNA reads TGTGCCAGCAGTGCCCATTCGGGGAACAGCAATCAGCCCCAGCATTTT. It translates to CASSAHSGNSNQPQHF.

As regards this clone: The sample carries other DNA sequences with the same CDR3. The V and J genes are TRBV6-5 and TRBJ1-2, with D possibly matching TRBD1 (5 bases). Germline V gene data show CDR1 as MNHEY and CDR2 as SVGAGI. V gave up 2 bases and J gave up 8 bases, with 9 bases separating them. The CDR3 has 12 amino acids. CDR3: CASSYGGGGYTF. Written as DNA, the CDR3 is TGTGCCAGCAGTTACGGGGGAGGAGGCTACACCTTC.

This clone appeared once. This chain uses TRBV5-1 with TRBJ2-5, with D perhaps given as TRBD1 or TRBD2 (5 bases each). Deletions cut 0 bases from V and 0 bases from J, with 12 bases between. Germline V CDR1 and CDR2: SGHRS, YFSETQ. The CDR3 is 16 amino acids. Written as DNA, the CDR3 is TGCGCCAGCAGCTTGGTGGGGACCAGGTACCAAGAGACCCAGTACTTC. Residues: CASSLVGTRYQETQYF.

The chain uses TRBV28 and TRBJ2-7; 7 nucleotides align to TRBD1. CDR1 and CDR2 from the germline V gene are MDHEN and SYDVKM. Germline trimming cut 6 bases from V and 1 base from J; bases unmatched to any gene: 12. CDR3 length: 16 residues. CDR3 bases: TGTGCCAGCAGCTCACCGGCAGGGGGTTTATCCTACGAGCAGTACTTC. Translated, it gives CASSSPAGGLSYEQYF.

The chain recombines TRBV30 with TRBJ1-4; D gene uncertain. V shed 4 bases and J shed 8 bases, with 20 bases lying between them. The CDR3 runs to 15 residues. Germline CDR1 and CDR2: GTSNPN and SVGIG (reference sequence). The CDR3 region is CAWNSATSRGEKLFF. The CDR3 bases are TGTGCCTGGAATTCCGCGACAAGCCGAGGAGAAAAACTGTTTTTT. Together with reference TRBV30 and TRBJ1-4, the CDR3 gives the full variable domain: SQTIHQWPATLVQPVGSPLSLECTVEGTSNPNLYWYRQAAGRGLQLLFYSVGIGQISSEVPQNLSASRPQDRQFILSSKKLLLSDSGFYLCAWNSATSRGEKLFFGSGTQLSVL.

V is TRBV5-4 and J is TRBJ1-2; the D gene is possibly TRBD1 (6 bases). Germline values: CDR1 SGHNT, CDR2 YYREEE (reference sequence). This CDR3 region has 13 residues. V lost 0 bases to trimming and J lost 8 bases, with 11 bases between them. The CDR3 loop is CASSLVAGEGYTF. CDR3 in DNA: TGTGCCAGCAGCTTGGTGGCAGGGGAGGGCTACACCTTC.

The rearrangement links TRBV6-6 to TRBJ1-3; possible D gene TRBD1, 6 bases. The germline V gene encodes CDR1 MNHNY and CDR2 SVGAGI (reference sequence). The CDR3 has 16 residues. The ends were cut back, 2 bases at V and 0 bases at J, with 11 bases in the middle. The CDR3 loop is CASSYHRAVSGNTIYF. The CDR3 DNA reads as TGTGCCAGCAGTTACCACAGGGCAGTCTCTGGAAACACCATATATTTT.

The rearrangement uses TRBV28 and TRBJ1-1; TRBD1 is a possible D gene (6 bases). V lost 5 bases and J lost 2, with 12 bases in between. Per the germline V gene, CDR1 is MDHEN and CDR2 is SYDVKM. This CDR3 is 14 amino acids long. The CDR3 bases are TGTGCCAGCAGTCCCGGGACACACAACACTGAAGCTTTCTTT. This codes for CASSPGTHNTEAFF.

On this clone: Other DNA variants within this sample encode the same CDR3. The chain has TRBV5-1 and TRBJ2-7; 8 bases align to TRBD2. CDR1 is SGHRS and CDR2 is YFSETQ in the germline V gene. This CDR3 is 13 amino acids long. J was trimmed by 5 bases and V by 2 bases; bases with no gene match: 3. In DNA, the CDR3 is TGCGCCAGCAGCTTCCCGGGGGGGAACGAGCAGTACTTC. Its translation is CASSFPGGNEQYF.

In the case of this clone: Compared with germline, one end of the junction differs, possibly owing to a read error. The V gene is TRBV7-2, the J gene TRBJ1-2, with TRBD1 matching 12 bases. Germline V gene data show CDR1 as SGHTA and CDR2 as FQGNSA. The CDR3 is 14 amino acids. CDR3 in DNA: TGTGCCAGCAGCTTAGCCGGGACAGGGGGCGATCTGTCCTTC. This gives the protein CASSLAGTGGDLSF.

The chain has TRBV6-1 and TRBJ2-1; no definite D call. The length of the CDR3 is 16 residues. In germline, CDR1 is MNHNS, CDR2 SASEGT. The V and J ends lost 0 bases and 3 bases respectively, with 12 bases between them. CDR3 coding DNA: TGTGCCAGCAGTGAAGCCAAGGGTTCGGTCTACAATGAGCAGTTCTTC. Protein sequence: CASSEAKGSVYNEQFF.

This chain links TRBV6-1 with TRBJ1-5; a weak D match, TRBD1 (6 bases). Germline V gene sequence: CDR1 MNHNS, CDR2 SASEGT. Trimming cost V 3 bases and J 1 base, with 19 bases left between them. CDR3 length: 18 amino acids. The CDR3: CASSDFYVGTQSNQPQHF. The CDR3 region has the DNA TGTGCCAGCAGTGATTTTTATGTCGGGACACAAAGCAATCAGCCCCAGCATTTT.